Listed below are T cell receptor beta chains from one sample, sequenced in a study of technical replicates of blood from a handful of donors. Clones were read by immunoSEQ multiplex PCR, and TCRdb kept only the in-frame ones, dropping some. This table has tens of thousands of clones, 90% to 95% appearing once. The sequenced sample consisted of T cells isolated from PBMCs. The receptors come from a human donor in good health. Both conserved end residues are part of each CDR3. Each record gives: clone size, J gene, CDR3 length, D gene, V gene, CDR3 protein, CDR3 DNA. The D gene is left open where the match is weak. Size is stated for part of the rows, as once, few or many counts, or as a class when the clone is expanded.

>once|TRBJ2-1|18|TRBD2|TRBV4-1
CASSQVKRTSGGYNEQFF
TGCGCCAGCAGCCAAGTAAAAAGAACTAGCGGGGGGTATAATGAGCAGTTCTTC
>NA|TRBJ2-1|11|NA|TRBV5-6
CASSLESVQFF
TGTGCCAGCAGCTTGGAGAGTGTGCAGTTCTTC
>NA|TRBJ2-1|16|TRBD2|TRBV6-6
CASIMAGGASYNEQFF
TGTGCCAGCATAATGGCCGGGGGGGCTTCCTACAATGAGCAGTTCTTC
>NA|TRBJ2-7|15|TRBD2|TRBV28
CASSPPIAGGNEQYF
TGTGCCAGCAGCCCCCCCATAGCGGGAGGGAATGAGCAGTACTTC
>NA|TRBJ1-5|12|NA|TRBV6-1
CASATPYQPQHF
TGTGCCAGCGCAACTCCCTATCAGCCCCAGCATTTT
>NA|TRBJ1-1|16|TRBD1|TRBV7-9
CASSSIPGQKNTEAFF
TGTGCCAGCAGCTCAATACCGGGACAGAAGAACACTGAAGCTTTCTTT
>NA|TRBJ1-1|14|TRBD1|TRBV6-1
CASSEGQENTEAFF
TGTGCCAGCAGTGAGGGACAGGAGAACACTGAAGCTTTCTTT
>NA|TRBJ2-3|13|TRBD1|TRBV6-5
CASRTGSTDTQYF
TGTGCCAGCAGGACAGGGAGCACAGATACGCAGTATTTT
>NA|TRBJ2-1|12|NA|TRBV29-1
CSVRPRVNEQFF
TGCAGCGTTCGCCCCAGGGTAAATGAGCAGTTCTTC
>once|TRBJ2-5|16|TRBD2|TRBV14
CASSHIGGGNLETQYF
TGTGCCAGCAGCCATATAGGCGGGGGTAATTTGGAGACCCAGTACTTC
>NA|TRBJ1-1|12|NA|TRBV30
CAWSSWNTEAFF
TGTGCCTGGAGTTCATGGAACACTGAAGCTTTCTTT
>NA|TRBJ2-7|14|NA|TRBV28
CASSFRGAAYEQYF
TGTGCCAGCAGTTTCCGTGGGGCCGCCTACGAGCAGTACTTC
>NA|TRBJ2-1|13|TRBD2|TRBV29-1
CSAERGLYNEQFF
TGCAGCGCCGAAAGGGGACTATACAATGAGCAGTTCTTC
>NA|TRBJ2-7|15|TRBD1|TRBV5-1
CASSWIGQGADEQYF
TGCGCCAGCAGCTGGATAGGACAGGGGGCAGACGAGCAGTACTTC
>NA|TRBJ2-3|16|TRBD2|TRBV5-6
CASSLGLAGWPDTQYF
TGTGCCAGCAGCTTAGGGCTAGCGGGTTGGCCAGATACGCAGTATTTT
>NA|TRBJ2-2|14|TRBD1|TRBV30
CAWTGDRDTGELFF
TGTGCCTGGACGGGGGACAGGGACACCGGGGAGCTGTTTTTT
>NA|TRBJ2-1|17|TRBD1|TRBV25-1
CASSLEGTGIRAIEQFF
TGTGCCAGCAGCCTGGAGGGGACAGGAATTCGCGCAATTGAGCAGTTCTTC
>NA|TRBJ1-6|15|TRBD1|TRBV18
CASSPTGTGDSPLHF
TGTGCCAGCTCACCAACCGGGACAGGGGATTCACCCCTCCACTTT
>NA|TRBJ1-4|15|NA|TRBV19
CASSSQVRSNEKLFF
TGTGCCAGTAGCTCGCAAGTTCGGTCTAATGAAAAACTGTTTTTT
>NA|TRBJ1-2|12|TRBD1|TRBV7-9
CASSSTGTGYTF
TGTGCCAGCAGCTCGACAGGGACTGGCTACACCTTC
>few|TRBJ2-2|17|NA|TRBV14
CASSQDRRGPNTGELFF
TGTGCCAGCAGCCAAGATAGGCGGGGCCCCAACACCGGGGAGCTGTTTTTT
>NA|TRBJ2-7|13|TRBD1|TRBV7-9
CASSLTGGYEQYF
TGTGCCAGCAGCTTGACAGGGGGCTACGAGCAGTACTTC
>NA|TRBJ1-1|15|NA|TRBV5-1
CASSSSLLMNTEAFF
TGCGCCAGCAGCTCCTCACTGTTAATGAACACTGAAGCTTTCTTT
>NA|TRBJ2-2|15|NA|TRBV5-1
CASSFIQGNTGELFF
TGCGCCAGCAGCTTTATTCAGGGAAACACCGGGGAGCTGTTTTTT
>NA|TRBJ1-2|15|NA|TRBV9
CASSVGAQSGFGYTF
TGTGCCAGCAGCGTAGGGGCCCAGAGCGGATTTGGCTACACCTTC
>NA|TRBJ2-7|15|NA|TRBV5-4
CASSLEGVTMDEQYF
TGTGCCAGCAGCCTCGAGGGGGTTACGATGGACGAGCAGTACTTC
>NA|TRBJ2-1|15|NA|TRBV5-1
CASSRGDRSYNEQFF
TGCGCCAGCAGCCGGGGTGACCGGTCGTACAATGAGCAGTTCTTC
>NA|TRBJ1-2|12|NA|TRBV27
CASSGGGYGYTF
TGTGCCAGCAGTGGGGGGGGCTATGGCTACACCTTC
>NA|TRBJ2-2|16|NA|TRBV28
CASSLLGTRGTGELFF
TGTGCCAGCAGTTTACTTGGAACTAGAGGCACCGGGGAGCTGTTTTTT
>NA|TRBJ2-5|16|TRBD2|TRBV5-1
CASSLASSGSQETQYF
TGCGCCAGCAGCTTGGCCTCTAGCGGGAGCCAAGAGACCCAGTACTTC
>NA|TRBJ2-2|15|TRBD1|TRBV5-1
CASSFGTANTGELFF
TGCGCCAGCAGCTTCGGGACAGCTAACACCGGGGAGCTGTTTTTT
>few|TRBJ1-2|15|TRBD1|TRBV28
CASSSGTGYDYGYTF
TGTGCCAGCAGTTCAGGGACAGGGTACGACTATGGCTACACCTTC
>once|TRBJ1-5|16|NA|TRBV21-1
CAIGKDFVISNQPQHF
TGTGCCATCGGGAAGGATTTTGTAATTAGCAATCAGCCCCAGCATTTT
>once|TRBJ2-2|16|TRBD1|TRBV6-6
CASSNRGTSNTGELFF
TGTGCCAGCAGCAACAGGGGGACCTCGAACACCGGGGAGCTGTTTTTT
>NA|TRBJ2-7|11|NA|TRBV20-1
CSATAAYEQYF
TGCAGTGCTACGGCGGCCTACGAGCAGTACTTC
>NA|TRBJ2-7|15|TRBD2|TRBV5-1
CASSLASGGAYEQYF
TGCGCCAGCAGCTTGGCGAGCGGGGGGGCCTACGAGCAGTACTTC
>NA|TRBJ2-1|16|TRBD2|TRBV2
CASSPSGGAKYNEQFF
TGTGCCAGCAGTCCTAGCGGGGGGGCCAAATACAATGAGCAGTTCTTC
>NA|TRBJ2-7|14|TRBD2|TRBV2
CASRAGLGNYEQYF
TGTGCCAGCAGAGCGGGACTAGGGAACTACGAGCAGTACTTC
>NA|TRBJ1-2|14|NA|TRBV28
CASSRGLVPYGYTF
TGTGCCAGCAGTAGAGGGCTAGTCCCCTATGGCTACACCTTC
>NA|TRBJ2-3|14|NA|TRBV29-1
CSYLPGTSTDTQYF
TGCAGCTATCTCCCAGGCACTAGCACAGATACGCAGTATTTT
>NA|TRBJ2-1|17|TRBD2|TRBV15
CATSGRLAGGLYNEQFF
TGTGCCACCAGCGGAAGACTAGCGGGAGGCCTCTACAATGAGCAGTTCTTC